What follows are 14 T cell receptor beta chains derived from one specimen sequenced in a study of breast tumors, draining lymph nodes, adjacent tissues. One entry per CDR3 protein results from TCRdb running MiXCR on the multiplex PCR reads. There are 13,000 to 15,000 distinct CDR3 sequences in the sample; around 47% occur only once, and over 25% lies in the top ten. Sequenced material: tumor-adjacent breast tissue. Receptors originate from a female donor with breast cancer. Some clones in this sample may be carry-over from other donors' samples.

This clonotype was observed a single time. The rearrangement uses TRBV6-5 and TRBJ2-3, with 8 bases lining up with TRBD2. The CDR3 extends over 14 amino acids. The germline V gene encodes CDR1 MNHEY and CDR2 SVGAGI. The V segment lost 5 bases and the J segment 8 bases; nucleotides outside the gene matches: 9. The CDR3 DNA reads as TGTGCCAGCAGTCGGGGGGGGGCCCATGGTACGCAGTATTTT. This translates into CASSRGGAHGTQYF.

This clonotype was seen ten or more times. The V gene is TRBV15, the J gene TRBJ2-1, with 8 bases fitting TRBD2. The V gene's germline CDR1 is LNHNV and CDR2 YYDKDF (reference sequence). With V trimmed by 0 bases and J by 8 bases, 12 bases remained unmatched. The CDR3 has 17 residues. In DNA form, the CDR3 reads TGTGCCACCAGCAGAGACGATGGGGGACTAGATCGCGATGAGCAGTTCTTC. Its translation is CATSRDDGGLDRDEQFF.

This clonotype was seen a single time. The chain joins TRBV7-9 to TRBJ2-5, with a weak D call TRBD1 (6 bases). CDR3 length equals 21 residues. Germline lookup yields CDR1 SEHNR and CDR2 FQNEAQ (reference sequence). V was cut by 5 bases and J by 8 bases, with 39 bases left in between. The CDR3 nucleotides read TGTGCCAGCAGCCGCCAGGGGCGAGTCGAAAAACTGTTTCTTGGCAGTGGAACCCAGTACTTC. It codes for CASSRQGRVEKLFLGSGTQYF.

V usage is TRBV30 and J usage is TRBJ1-2, with a weak D call TRBD1 (5 bases). Trimming pared 3 bases from V and 2 bases from J, leaving 10 bases between. The CDR3 is 13 amino acids. Germline CDR1 is GTSNPN and CDR2 is SVGIG (reference sequence). The CDR3 region has the DNA TGTGCCTGGAGCCCGGGGGGGAACTATGGCTACACCTTC. It encodes CAWSPGGNYGYTF. The entire variable domain, with the rest obtained from reference TRBV30 and TRBJ1-2, is as follows: SQTIHQWPATLVQPVGSPLSLECTVEGTSNPNLYWYRQAAGRGLQLLFYSVGIGQISSEVPQNLSASRPQDRQFILSSKKLLLSDSGFYLCAWSPGGNYGYTFGSGTRLTVV.

The J gene is TRBJ2-2, the V gene TRBV2, with D possibly being TRBD1 (6 bases). V lost 9 bases and J 2 bases, leaving 19 bases between the germline ends. CDR3 length equals 16 residues. CDR1 and CDR2 (germline): SNHLY, FYNNEI. Here the CDR3 DNA reads TGTGCCAGGTCCCGGGACACCGGTTTAAACACCGGGGAGCTGTTTTTT. Translated: CARSRDTGLNTGELFF.

This clonotype was seen repeatedly, ten times or more. This sequence joins TRBV13 and TRBJ2-3; TRBD2 aligns across 9 bases. This CDR3 is 19 amino acids long. V lost 4 bases, J lost 5 bases, and 19 bases stayed unmatched. Germline CDR1 reads PRHDT; CDR2 reads FYEKMQ (reference sequence). This CDR3 reads CASSWIAGVGTSGRDTQYF. The CDR3 DNA follows: TGTGCCAGCAGCTGGATAGCGGGAGTGGGAACTTCTGGTAGAGATACGCAGTATTTT.

In this sample, this clonotype turned up many times. The chain links TRBV6-6 to TRBJ1-1; possible D gene TRBD1, 6 bases. The V gene lost 5 bases and the J gene lost 4 bases, with 11 bases spanning the gap. Germline V gives CDR1 MNHNY, CDR2 SVGAGI (reference sequence). CDR3 length: 13 residues. Here the CDR3 DNA reads TGTGCCAGCAGTAGGGGGGCGCGCACTGAAGCTTTCTTT. Residues: CASSRGARTEAFF.

This clonotype appeared many times. The chain couples TRBV12-5 to TRBJ2-5; no definite D call. Trimming shortened V by 5 bases and J by 4 bases, and 8 bases separated the two germline ends. From germline, CDR1 is LGHNT and CDR2 FRNRAP. This CDR3 comprises 12 residues. The CDR3 sequence: CASGTTRETQYF. Written as DNA, the CDR3 is TGTGCTAGTGGTACCACAAGAGAGACCCAGTACTTC.

By frequency in the sample, this clonotype is medium-sized (0.01 to 0.1%). The chain is built from TRBV7-9 and TRBJ1-2; 7 bases align to TRBD1. The CDR3 runs 12 residues. Germline assignment: CDR1 SEHNR and CDR2 FQNEAQ (reference sequence). V gave up 7 bases and J gave up 6 bases; unmatched junction bases: 5. CDR3 protein: CASTRDRDGYTF. The CDR3 DNA reads as TGTGCCAGCACCAGAGACAGGGATGGCTACACCTTC.

This clonotype was observed at least ten times. This chain joins TRBV6-5 and TRBJ2-7; D ambiguous. The CDR3 consists of 13 residues. The germline CDR1 and CDR2 sequences are MNHEY and SVGAGI. V lost 4 bases and J lost 2, with 9 bases in between. CDR3 nucleotides: TGTGCCAGCAGTTTCAGAGAGGCCTACGAGCAGTACTTC. It codes for CASSFREAYEQYF.

Sample share makes this clonotype medium-sized. The CDR3 spells CASTSWGASNQPQHF. The DNA of the CDR3 is TGTGCCAGCACCTCGTGGGGAGCTAGCAATCAGCCCCAGCATTTT. The chain couples TRBV9 to TRBJ1-5; no clear D gene. V lost 6 bases and J lost 0, with 13 bases in between. CDR3 length: 15 amino acids. Germline CDR1 and CDR2: SGDLS and YYNGEE. The full variable domain, rest sourced from reference TRBV9 and TRBJ1-5, is DSGVTQTPKHLITATGQRVTLRCSPRSGDLSVYWYQQSLDQGLQFLIQYYNGEERAKGNILERFSAQQFPDLHSELNLSSLELGDSALYFCASTSWGASNQPQHFGDGTRLSIL.

Details on this clonotype: Given a much more abundant clone one base away, this may be a read error. The CDR3 sequence is CASSSTGSYNEQFF. The CDR3, as DNA: TGTGCCAGCAGCTCCACCGGTAGCTACAATGAGCAGTTCTTC. This chain connects TRBV11-3 to TRBJ2-1, with D unclear. The CDR3 has 14 amino acids. V dropped 4 bases and J dropped 3 bases, with 10 bases sitting between them. CDR1 SGHNT and CDR2 YENEEA come from the germline V gene.

This clonotype was seen at least ten times. This chain connects TRBV7-2 to TRBJ2-2, with 7 bases lining up with TRBD2. Germline V gene sequence: CDR1 SGHTA, CDR2 FQGNSA. This CDR3 contains 14 residues. After removal of 4 bases from V and 7 bases from J, the junction contained 6 bases not matched to a gene. The DNA of the CDR3 is TGTGCCAGCAGCTGGGGGGGTGGAGGCGGGGAGCTGTTTTTT. It is translated as CASSWGGGGGELFF. Drawing the rest from reference TRBV7-2 and TRBJ2-2, the complete variable domain is GAGVSQSPSNKVTEKGKDVELRCDPISGHTALYWYRQSLGQGLEFLIYFQGNSAPDKSGLPSDRFSAERTGGSVSTLTIQRTQQEDSAVYLCASSWGGGGGELFFGEGSRLTVL.

This clonotype was counted many times. The rearrangement links TRBV14 to TRBJ2-1; 7 nucleotides line up with TRBD2. The V segment lost 4 bases and the J segment 2 bases; nucleotides outside the gene matches: 2. The length of the CDR3 is 14 residues. CDR1 is SGHDN and CDR2 is FVKESK in the germline V gene. Written as DNA, the CDR3 is TGTGCCAGCAGCCGAGCGGGACCCTACAATGAGCAGTTCTTC. Its protein product is CASSRAGPYNEQFF.